The clone carrying this TCR beta chain appeared many times. These data belong to a study of blood T cells in healthy people across ages. Together with a sample-barcoded 5' primer, a J-beta primer mix was included in a second PCR lasting about 7 to 11 cycles. TCRdb reanalysed the 5' RACE reads using MiXCR and keeps one entry per CDR3 protein. This table has 800,000 to 950,000 distinct CDR3 sequences, 25% to 30% appearing once. The CDR3 spans 13 residues. V shed 1 base and J shed 4 bases, with 7 bases lying between them. These data also formed part of another study, on T cells of mothers and their children.

The sequenced sample consisted of blood. The chain has TRBV12-3 or TRBV12-4 and TRBJ1-2, with D unclear. The receptor was isolated from a middle-aged woman in good health. The CDR3 nucleotides read TGTGCCAGCAGTTTAGTAAGAGCCTATGGCTACACCTTC. Amino acid sequence: CASSLVRAYGYTF.